This T cell receptor beta chain was sequenced in a study of post-analysis software for immune sequencing data. At the level of the study: Patients had relapsing-remitting, secondary progressive or progressive-relapsing multiple sclerosis; some lacked subtype. Regarding the study as a whole: Four or five TRBV segments, TRBV5-6, TRBV5-1 and TRBV20-1 among them, were found more frequent in patients than controls. There was significantly lower normalized Chao1 diversity in multiple sclerosis patients than in controls.

A remark on this clonotype: Its antigen is undetermined.

Tagging with unique molecular identifiers was a feature of the TCR beta cDNA libraries. TCRdb passed the PCR reads through MiXCR, listing each CDR3 protein once. Of fewer than 600,000 distinct CDR3 sequences in the sample, roughly 45% were seen once. CDR3 size: 12 residues. Per the germline V gene, CDR1 is SGDLS and CDR2 is YYNGEE. The germline V and J ends were trimmed by 4 bases and 0 bases, with 4 bases remaining between them. The rearrangement links TRBV9 to TRBJ1-1; D remains ambiguous. Material for sequencing was blood. This TCR derives from a girl between 10 and 17 years old with multiple sclerosis. The CDR3 DNA reads TGTGCCAGCAGCAAGGTGAACACTGAAGCTTTCTTT. Its protein is CASSKVNTEAFF.